This paragraph covers one T cell receptor beta chain sequence. Its antigen specificity is not known. Qualities for individual bases were not recorded, and no much larger clone is one base off. The roughly 37 donors, aged roughly 6 to 90 years, were systemically healthy Caucasian individuals from Russia. Each donor gave ten milliliters of peripheral blood, collected into EDTA-treated Vacutainer tubes. Ficoll-Paque density-gradient centrifugation was used to isolate PBMCs, with at least 6 million per sample. Trizol reagent was used to extract total RNA from the PBMCs, yielding at least 5 micrograms per sample. Naive CD45RAhigh/CD27high T cell percentages were measured by flow cytometry on a PBMC aliquot from every donor. Libraries were constructed by 5' RACE. Sequenced on an Illumina HiSeq 2500. A second 7 to 11 cycle PCR used a sample-barcoded 5' primer and a J-beta primer mix. A unique molecular identifier was introduced onto each TCR beta cDNA molecule by a template-switch 5' adaptor carrying 12 random nucleotides. At least 2.5 million CDR3-containing paired-end reads were obtained from each sample. First-strand cDNA synthesis was performed from all RNA using the Mint cDNA synthesis kit, with priming by a TRBC-specific oligonucleotide. All cDNA was treated with uracil-DNA glycosylase and then went through a first 18-cycle PCR with the universal primers M1SS and BC2_uni_R. From the authors' description of their analysis: Normalization of each sample was performed by random selection of 1 million high-quality reads, each carrying a distinct molecular identifier. Instead of being binned into consensus sequences, reads that shared molecular identifiers were thrown out. CDR3 identification, clonotype clustering and error correction used MiTCR with a Q25 quality threshold and the strictest error-elimination algorithm. A nonparametric unseen species model using Euler transformation provided a lower-bound estimate of total TCR beta diversity. TCRdb trimmed the raw reads at Q25, called clones with MiXCR and kept productive beta chains. Under each unique CDR3 protein, matching rows form one entry showing the most common genes and DNA. TCRdb's processing, not the authors', yielded these V and J calls. Across this sample there are around 750,000 distinct CDR3 sequences, with about 53% seen only once. Of the sample, approximately 41% is held by the ten largest clones.

Spanning cysteine to phenylalanine, the CDR3 consists of 16 amino acids. Only the CDR3 DNA stays, 48 bases, in frame from base 1. For CDR1 and CDR2, the germline V gene lists MNHEY and SVGAGI. These data originate in a study of blood T cells in healthy people across ages (dated by TCRdb to the mid-2010s). Regarding the research as a whole: In model experiments, roughly one uniquely barcoded TCR beta cDNA molecule per two T cells was captured by template switching. Age-related changes in TCR beta repertoire diversity were measured in the study by deep sequencing normalized with unique cDNA molecular identifiers. The donors were split into four age groups: young (average around 15 years), middle-aged (39), aged (approximately 60) and long-lived (approximately 80). To avoid experimental bias, donors of different ages were spread randomly across the sequencing lanes. The study analyzed two additional independent replicas of 1 million unique cDNA reads from the same blood draw for two donors, one aged 18 to 29 and one aged 80 or older.

Beyond this particular receptor, the publication reports: Observed TCR beta diversity correlated strongly with the percentage of naive T cells measured by flow cytometry. Observed TCR beta diversity per million T cells fell roughly linearly with age, and a significant reduction was already apparent by age around 40. Because donor CMV infection status was unknown, age-related changes in expanded clonotypes were potentially confounded. Compared with the aged group, the long-lived group had more naive CD4+ T cells, fewer expanded clones and increased TCR diversity, a pattern suggesting age selection. Since profiling was done on bulk unsorted PBMCs, naive and antigen-experienced compartments could not be conclusively compared. Estimates of total diversity from one million sequenced T cells were regarded as lower bounds and underestimates.

The receptor comes from a man at least 80 years old in good health. The rearrangement combines TRBV6-5 with TRBJ2-7; no D gene is confidently identified. The J call could be wrong; TRBJ2-5 is a better fit for the DNA end. Sample: blood. The CDR3 region reads CASSYSSVGFRETQYF. The DNA is TGTGCCAGCAGTTACTCGAGTGTGGGTTTTCGAGAGACCCAGTACTTC.